A selection of T cell receptor beta chains follows, all from one sample in a study of T cell changes during pregnancy in multiple sclerosis. Repertoires were generated with immunoSEQ multiplex PCR, while TCRdb's copy carries only in-frame clones and drops some. The repertoire holds about 75,000 clones, just over 90% seen once, with approximately 0.44% in the top ten. This specimen consisted of CD4+ T cells from peripheral blood mononuclear cells, obtained before pregnancy. Receptor source: a female donor with multiple sclerosis, enrolled in a pregnancy study. Each CDR3 is given with its conserved first and last residue.

>TRBJ1-5|TRBV7-2
CASSLSGGHANQPQHF
>TRBJ2-7|TRBV5-1
CASSSDGTTYEQYF
>TRBJ2-3|TRBV6-5
CASSLLGGASDTQYF
>TRBJ2-1|TRBV7-3
CASSLTPGGSYNEQFF
>TRBJ1-5|TRBV18
CASSSDRVRQPQHF
>TRBJ1-6|TRBV19
CASSMTGTSNSPLHF
>TRBJ2-3|TRBV7-9
CASSFDSHLGDTQYF
>TRBJ2-5|TRBV15
CATSRVWLYQETQYF
>TRBJ2-7|TRBV7-2
CASSYPGLAASYEQYF
>TRBJ2-5|TRBV6-6
CASRMGQQETQYF
>TRBJ2-7|TRBV19
CASSTLFGRSYEQYF
>TRBJ1-1|TRBV2
CASSTQQRMNTEAFF
>TRBJ1-1|TRBV30
CAWSLGNMNTEAFF
>TRBJ2-1|TRBV9
CASSVVQGMTGGGGEQFF
>TRBJ1-1|TRBV4-1
CASSQADRGPTEAFF
>TRBJ2-2|TRBV15
CATSRDLNTGELFF
>TRBJ2-5|TRBV7-8
CASNHDRGQTQYF
>TRBJ2-7|TRBV7-2
CASSTWDRGHYEQYF
>TRBJ2-4|TRBV27
CASSSLSAKNIQYF
>TRBJ1-1|TRBV4-1
CASSQGLGWNTEAFF
>TRBJ1-1|TRBV29-1
CSVVTPGSLNTEAFF
>TRBJ1-1|TRBV6-1
CASSEAVRGVYNTEAFF